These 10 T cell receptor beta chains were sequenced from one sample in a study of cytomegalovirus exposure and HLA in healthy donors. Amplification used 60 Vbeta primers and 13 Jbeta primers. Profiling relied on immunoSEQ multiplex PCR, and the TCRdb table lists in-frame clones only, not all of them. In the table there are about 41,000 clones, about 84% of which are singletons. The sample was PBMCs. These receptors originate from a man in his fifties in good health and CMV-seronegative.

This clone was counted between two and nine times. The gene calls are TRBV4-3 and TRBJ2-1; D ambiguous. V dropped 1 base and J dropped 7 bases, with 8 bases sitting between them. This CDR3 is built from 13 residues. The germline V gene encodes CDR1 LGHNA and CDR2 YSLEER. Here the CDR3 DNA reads TGCGCCAGCAGCCAAGCCGTCCCGAATGAGCAGTTCTTC. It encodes CASSQAVPNEQFF.

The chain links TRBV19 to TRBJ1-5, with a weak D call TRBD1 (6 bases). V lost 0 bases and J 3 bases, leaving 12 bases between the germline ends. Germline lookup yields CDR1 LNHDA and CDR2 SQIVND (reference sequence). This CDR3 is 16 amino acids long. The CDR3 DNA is TGTGCCAGTAGTATAGAATTGGGGGCCTACAATCAGCCCCAGCATTTT. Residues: CASSIELGAYNQPQHF.

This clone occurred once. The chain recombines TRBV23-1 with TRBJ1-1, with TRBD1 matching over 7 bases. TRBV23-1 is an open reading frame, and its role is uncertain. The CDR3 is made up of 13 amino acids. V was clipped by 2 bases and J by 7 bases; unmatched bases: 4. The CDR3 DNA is TGCGCCAGCAGTCAAGACAGGGACGGTGAAGCTTTCTTT. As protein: CASSQDRDGEAFF.

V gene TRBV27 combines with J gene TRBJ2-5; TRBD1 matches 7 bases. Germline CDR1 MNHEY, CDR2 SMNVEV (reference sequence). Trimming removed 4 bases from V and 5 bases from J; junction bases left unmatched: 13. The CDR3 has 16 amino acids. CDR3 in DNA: TGTGCCAGCAGTTCCCCCAGACAGGGCCGTGGTGAGACCCAGTACTTC. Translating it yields CASSSPRQGRGETQYF.

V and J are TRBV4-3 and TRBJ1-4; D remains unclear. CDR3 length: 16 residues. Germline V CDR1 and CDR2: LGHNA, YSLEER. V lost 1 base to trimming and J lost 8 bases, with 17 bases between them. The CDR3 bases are TGCGCCAGCAGCCAAGGGGCGGGCGATGGACGGGAAAAACTGTTTTTT. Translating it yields CASSQGAGDGREKLFF.

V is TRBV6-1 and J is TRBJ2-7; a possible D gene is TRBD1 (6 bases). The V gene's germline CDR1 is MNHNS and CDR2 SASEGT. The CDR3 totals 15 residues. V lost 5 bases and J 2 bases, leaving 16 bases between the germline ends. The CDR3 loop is CASSTSATGTYEQYF. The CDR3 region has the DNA TGTGCCAGCAGTACCTCCGCGACAGGTACCTACGAGCAGTACTTC.

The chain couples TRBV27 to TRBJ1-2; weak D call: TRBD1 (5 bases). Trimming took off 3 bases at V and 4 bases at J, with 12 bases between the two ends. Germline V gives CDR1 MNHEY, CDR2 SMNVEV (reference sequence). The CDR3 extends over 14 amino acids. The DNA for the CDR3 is TGTGCCAGCAGTTTCCTTGGGGCAGGCTATGGCTACACCTTC. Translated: CASSFLGAGYGYTF.

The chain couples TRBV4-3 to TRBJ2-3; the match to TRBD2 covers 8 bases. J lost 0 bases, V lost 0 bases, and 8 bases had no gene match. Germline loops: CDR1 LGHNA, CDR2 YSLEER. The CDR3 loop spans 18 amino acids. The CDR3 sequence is CASSQDLFSGTSTDTQYF. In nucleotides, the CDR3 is TGCGCCAGCAGCCAAGATCTCTTTAGCGGGACTAGCACAGATACGCAGTATTTT.

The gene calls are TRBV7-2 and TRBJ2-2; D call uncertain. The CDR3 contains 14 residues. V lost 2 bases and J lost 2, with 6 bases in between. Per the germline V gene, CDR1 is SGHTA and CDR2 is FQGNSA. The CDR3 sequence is CASSLSRNTGELFF. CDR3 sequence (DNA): TGTGCCAGCAGCTTAAGCCGCAACACCGGGGAGCTGTTTTTT.

The CDR3 loop is CASSPRTGSSYEQYF. CDR3 bases: TGTGCCAGCAGCCCCCGGACAGGGTCCTCCTACGAGCAGTACTTC. V usage is TRBV9 and J usage is TRBJ2-5; 8 bases are a match to TRBD1. With the DNA end fitting TRBJ2-7 better, the J assignment may be wrong. Per the germline V gene, CDR1 is SGDLS and CDR2 is YYNGEE. The CDR3 runs to 15 residues.